This TCR beta chain stems from a study of blood T cell repertoires in COVID-19. Looking at the study overall: There were acute and convalescent COVID-19 samples, and they came from the United States, Italy and Spain.

The method was immunoSEQ multiplex PCR; TCRdb's version includes in-frame clones alone and lacks a portion of them. The sample consists of hundreds of thousands of clones, about 90% of them appearing once. Losses at the gene ends were 5 bases for V and 3 bases for J; bases not matched to a gene: 10. There are 17 residues in the CDR3. From germline, CDR1 is ENHRY and CDR2 SYGVKD. What was sequenced was PBMCs or T cells enriched from blood (not recorded which). The chain recombines TRBV10-3 with TRBJ2-2; 9 bases are shared with TRBD2. The receptor comes from a woman aged 18 to 35 who had recovered from COVID-19. The CDR3 DNA reads as TGTGCCATCAGTATAAAGCACGCGGGAGGGGACACCGGGGAGCTGTTTTTT. Residues: CAISIKHAGGDTGELFF.